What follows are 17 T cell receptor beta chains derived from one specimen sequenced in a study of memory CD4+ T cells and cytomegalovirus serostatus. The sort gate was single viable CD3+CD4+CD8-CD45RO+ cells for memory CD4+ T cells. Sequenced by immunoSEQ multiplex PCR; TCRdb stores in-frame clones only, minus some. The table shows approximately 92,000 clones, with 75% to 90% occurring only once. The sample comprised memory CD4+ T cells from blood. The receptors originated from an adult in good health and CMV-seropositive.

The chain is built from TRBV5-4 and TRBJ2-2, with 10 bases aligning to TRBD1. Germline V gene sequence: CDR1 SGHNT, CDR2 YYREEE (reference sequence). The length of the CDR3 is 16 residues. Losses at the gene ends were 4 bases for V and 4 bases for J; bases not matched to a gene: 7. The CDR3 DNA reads TGTGCCAGCAGCGCGGGGGACAGGGGAACCACCGGGGAGCTGTTTTTT. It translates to CASSAGDRGTTGELFF. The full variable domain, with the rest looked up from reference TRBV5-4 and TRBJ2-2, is ETGVTQSPTHLIKTRGQQVTLRCSSQSGHNTVSWYQQALGQGPQFIFQYYREEENGRGNFPPRFSGLQFPNYSSELNVNALELDDSALYLCASSAGDRGTTGELFFGEGSRLTVL.

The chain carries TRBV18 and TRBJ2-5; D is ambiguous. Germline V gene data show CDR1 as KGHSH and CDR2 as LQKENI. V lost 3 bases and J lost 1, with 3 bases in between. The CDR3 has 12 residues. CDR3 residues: CASSPSQETQYF. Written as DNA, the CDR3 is TGTGCCAGCTCACCTTCCCAAGAGACCCAGTACTTC.

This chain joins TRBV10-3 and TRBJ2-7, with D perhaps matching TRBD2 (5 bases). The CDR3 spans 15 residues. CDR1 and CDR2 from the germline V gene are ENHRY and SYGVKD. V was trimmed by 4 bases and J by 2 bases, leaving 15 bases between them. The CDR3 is CAISGFQSGTYEQYF. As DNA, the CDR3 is TGTGCCATCAGTGGTTTTCAATCGGGAACCTACGAGCAGTACTTC.

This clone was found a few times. As DNA, the CDR3 is TGTGCCAGCAGCCCGACTAGCGGGAGAAGATACGAGCAGTACTTC. Its protein product is CASSPTSGRRYEQYF. The rearrangement links TRBV5-6 to TRBJ2-7; 12 bases map to TRBD2. V dropped 4 bases and J dropped 4; count of bases not matched to a gene: 6. The CDR3 length is 15 residues. Germline lookup yields CDR1 SGHDT and CDR2 YYEEEE.

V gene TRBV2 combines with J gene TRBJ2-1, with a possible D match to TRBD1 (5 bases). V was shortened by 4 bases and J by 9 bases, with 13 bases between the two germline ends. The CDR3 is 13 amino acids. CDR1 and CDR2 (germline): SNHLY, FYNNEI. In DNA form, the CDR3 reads TGTGCCAGCAGTGTCTTTTTAGGGGCTGAGCAGTTCTTC. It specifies CASSVFLGAEQFF.

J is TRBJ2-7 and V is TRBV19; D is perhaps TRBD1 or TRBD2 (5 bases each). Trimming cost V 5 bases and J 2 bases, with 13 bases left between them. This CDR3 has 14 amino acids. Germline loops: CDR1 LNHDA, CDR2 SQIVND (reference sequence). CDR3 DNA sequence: TGTGCCAGTAGTGCGTCCGGGACGACCTACGAGCAGTACTTC. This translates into CASSASGTTYEQYF.

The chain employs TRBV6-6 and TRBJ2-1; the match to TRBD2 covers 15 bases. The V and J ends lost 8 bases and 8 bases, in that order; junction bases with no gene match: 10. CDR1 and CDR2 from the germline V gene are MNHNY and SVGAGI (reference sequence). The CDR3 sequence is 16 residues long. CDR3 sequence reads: CASQRGLAGGQDEQFF. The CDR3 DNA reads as TGTGCCAGCCAGCGTGGACTAGCGGGAGGGCAGGATGAGCAGTTCTTC.

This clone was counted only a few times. For the CDR3, the DNA is TGTGCCAGCAAAGAGCTAGGGGACACTGAAGCTTTCTTT. The encoded protein is CASKELGDTEAFF. The chain is built from TRBV7-9 and TRBJ1-1; D possibly corresponds to TRBD1 (5 bases). Germline V gene sequence: CDR1 SEHNR, CDR2 FQNEAQ (reference sequence). The CDR3 consists of 13 residues. V lost 7 bases to trimming and J lost 3 bases, with 12 bases between them.

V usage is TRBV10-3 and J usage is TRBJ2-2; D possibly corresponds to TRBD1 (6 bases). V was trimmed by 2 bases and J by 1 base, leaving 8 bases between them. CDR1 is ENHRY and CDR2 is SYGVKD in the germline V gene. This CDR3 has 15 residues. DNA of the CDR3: TGTGCCATCAGTGAGGGCAGGGGGAACACCGGGGAGCTGTTTTTT. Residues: CAISEGRGNTGELFF.

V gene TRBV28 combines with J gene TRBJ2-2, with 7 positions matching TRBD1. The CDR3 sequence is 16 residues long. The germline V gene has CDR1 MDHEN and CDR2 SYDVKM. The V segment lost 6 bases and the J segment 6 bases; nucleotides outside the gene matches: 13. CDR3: CASSDREKNKAGELFF. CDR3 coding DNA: TGTGCCAGCAGCGACAGGGAAAAAAACAAGGCCGGGGAGCTGTTTTTT.

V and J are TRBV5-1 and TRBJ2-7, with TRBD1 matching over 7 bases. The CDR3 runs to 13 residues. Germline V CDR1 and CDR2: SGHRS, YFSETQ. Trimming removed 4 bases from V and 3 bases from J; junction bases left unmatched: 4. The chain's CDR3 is CASSTRTGYEQYF. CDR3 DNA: TGCGCCAGCAGCACCAGGACAGGCTACGAGCAGTACTTC.

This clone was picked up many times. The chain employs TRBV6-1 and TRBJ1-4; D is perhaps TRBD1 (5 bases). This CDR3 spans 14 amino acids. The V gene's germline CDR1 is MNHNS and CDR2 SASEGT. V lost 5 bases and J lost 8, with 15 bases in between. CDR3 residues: CASSTGPTAEKLFF. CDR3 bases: TGTGCCAGCAGTACGGGACCTACTGCAGAAAAACTGTTTTTT.

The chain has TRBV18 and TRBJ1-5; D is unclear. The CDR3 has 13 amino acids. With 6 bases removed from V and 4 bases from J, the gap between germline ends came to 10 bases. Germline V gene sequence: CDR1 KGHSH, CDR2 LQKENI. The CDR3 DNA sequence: TGTGCCAGCTCGGAGAGTTGGAATCAGCCCCAGCATTTT. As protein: CASSESWNQPQHF.

In nucleotides, the CDR3 is TGTGCCAGCAGCTTTGCAAGGGGCACAGATACGCAGTATTTT. It encodes CASSFARGTDTQYF. The chain carries TRBV7-6 and TRBJ2-3; no definite D call. The CDR3 runs to 14 residues. Germline-derived CDR1 and CDR2 are SGHVS and FNYEAQ. V gave up 3 bases and J gave up 1 base, with 8 bases separating them.

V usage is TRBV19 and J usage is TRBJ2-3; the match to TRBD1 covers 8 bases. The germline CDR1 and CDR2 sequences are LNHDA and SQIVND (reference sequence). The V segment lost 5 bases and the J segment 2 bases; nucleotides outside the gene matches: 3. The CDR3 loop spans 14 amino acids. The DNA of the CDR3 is TGTGCCAGTAGTGACAGGGGAGACACAGATACGCAGTATTTT. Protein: CASSDRGDTDTQYF.

The CDR3: CASSLLQGGAATF. CDR3 bases: TGTGCCAGCAGCTTGTTACAGGGAGGGGCGGCCACCTTC. This chain connects TRBV5-4 to TRBJ1-2; perhaps TRBD1 as D (6 bases). The CDR3 extends over 13 amino acids. CDR1 and CDR2 from the germline V gene are SGHNT and YYREEE (reference sequence). Trimming left V 1 base short and J 13 bases short, with 17 bases between.

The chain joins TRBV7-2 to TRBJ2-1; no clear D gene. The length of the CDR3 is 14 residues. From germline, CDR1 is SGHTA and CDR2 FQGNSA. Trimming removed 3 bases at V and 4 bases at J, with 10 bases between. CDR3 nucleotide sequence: TGTGCCAGCAGCTTCCATAGTGGGTACAATGAGCAGTTCTTC. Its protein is CASSFHSGYNEQFF.